This is a list of T cell receptor beta chains from one sample in a study of breast tumors, draining lymph nodes, adjacent tissues. TCRdb ran MiXCR on the multiplex PCR reads and lists one entry per CDR3 protein. Of approximately 250,000 distinct CDR3 sequences listed, less than 45% are singletons. Input material: axillary lymph node tissue. The receptor source for this set is a female donor with breast cancer. Some clones in this sample may be carry-over from other donors' samples. Each CDR3 is given with its conserved first and last residue. Fields, in order: CDR3 length, V gene, clone size, D gene, J gene, CDR3 protein, CDR3 DNA. D genes are given only for firm matches. Rows give clone size only sometimes, using once, few, many, or a class for an expanded clone.

CDR3 length: 11; V gene: TRBV11-3; clone size: many; D gene: TRBD1; J gene: TRBJ2-7; CDR3 protein: CASSDRDEQYF; CDR3 DNA: TGTGCCAGCAGCGACAGGGACGAGCAGTACTTC
CDR3 length: 14; V gene: TRBV3-1; clone size: NA; D gene: TRBD2; J gene: TRBJ2-1; CDR3 protein: CASSQEGLAYEQFF; CDR3 DNA: TGTGCCAGCAGCCAAGAGGGACTAGCCTATGAGCAGTTCTTC
CDR3 length: 15; V gene: TRBV11-2; clone size: many; D gene: NA; J gene: TRBJ2-7; CDR3 protein: CASSPSSPHSYEQYF; CDR3 DNA: TGTGCCAGCAGCCCCTCCAGCCCACACTCCTACGAGCAGTACTTC
CDR3 length: 14; V gene: TRBV28; clone size: NA; D gene: TRBD2; J gene: TRBJ2-7; CDR3 protein: CASSTLEGGTEQYF; CDR3 DNA: TGTGCCAGCAGTACCCTTGAGGGAGGGACCGAGCAGTACTTC
CDR3 length: 13; V gene: TRBV7-2; clone size: many; D gene: NA; J gene: TRBJ1-5; CDR3 protein: CASSPQANQPQHF; CDR3 DNA: TGTGCCAGCAGCCCACAGGCCAATCAGCCCCAGCATTTT
CDR3 length: 17; V gene: TRBV4-1; clone size: many; D gene: TRBD2; J gene: TRBJ2-7; CDR3 protein: CASSQATRGAGAYEQYF; CDR3 DNA: TGCGCCAGCAGCCAAGCAACTCGAGGAGCGGGGGCCTACGAGCAGTACTTC
CDR3 length: 13; V gene: TRBV29-1; clone size: many; D gene: TRBD1; J gene: TRBJ1-2; CDR3 protein: CSVEKDRGRGYTF; CDR3 DNA: TGCAGCGTTGAAAAGGACAGGGGTAGGGGCTACACCTTC
CDR3 length: 15; V gene: TRBV7-2; clone size: once; D gene: NA; J gene: TRBJ2-2; CDR3 protein: CASRLPGGNTGELFF; CDR3 DNA: TGTGCCAGCAGACTGCCTGGTGGAAACACCGGGGAGCTGTTTTTT
CDR3 length: 15; V gene: TRBV6-5; clone size: once; D gene: TRBD2; J gene: TRBJ2-3; CDR3 protein: CASSETSGRSDTQYF; CDR3 DNA: TGTGCCAGCAGTGAAACTAGCGGGCGCTCAGATACGCAGTATTTT
CDR3 length: 16; V gene: TRBV5-4; clone size: NA; D gene: NA; J gene: TRBJ1-3; CDR3 protein: CASSSAGVPSGSTIYF; CDR3 DNA: TGTGCCAGCAGCTCCGCAGGGGTCCCCTCTGGAAGCACCATATATTTT
CDR3 length: 14; V gene: TRBV6-1; clone size: NA; D gene: NA; J gene: TRBJ2-5; CDR3 protein: CASSHEGGVKTQYF; CDR3 DNA: TGTGCCAGCAGTCACGAGGGGGGAGTAAAGACCCAGTACTTC
CDR3 length: 16; V gene: TRBV11-2; clone size: many; D gene: TRBD2; J gene: TRBJ2-3; CDR3 protein: CASSKTAGGQSDTQYF; CDR3 DNA: TGTGCCAGCAGCAAGACGGCGGGAGGGCAATCAGATACGCAGTATTTT
CDR3 length: 17; V gene: TRBV7-3; clone size: many; D gene: TRBD1; J gene: TRBJ2-2; CDR3 protein: CASSLKGDRQNTGELFF; CDR3 DNA: TGTGCCAGCAGCTTAAAGGGGGACAGGCAGAACACCGGGGAGCTGTTTTTT
CDR3 length: 15; V gene: TRBV28; clone size: few; D gene: NA; J gene: TRBJ1-5; CDR3 protein: CASSFPAGAHQPQHF; CDR3 DNA: TGTGCCAGCAGTTTCCCGGCGGGGGCCCATCAGCCCCAGCATTTT
CDR3 length: 16; V gene: TRBV10-3; clone size: NA; D gene: TRBD1; J gene: TRBJ2-6; CDR3 protein: CAISTGQISGANVLTF; CDR3 DNA: TGTGCCATCAGCACGGGACAGATCTCTGGGGCCAACGTCCTGACTTTC
CDR3 length: 15; V gene: TRBV15; clone size: many; D gene: NA; J gene: TRBJ2-1; CDR3 protein: CATRRGLSSYNEQFF; CDR3 DNA: TGTGCCACCAGAAGGGGGTTGAGCTCCTACAATGAGCAGTTCTTC
CDR3 length: 13; V gene: TRBV5-1; clone size: many; D gene: TRBD2; J gene: TRBJ2-7; CDR3 protein: CASSRSGGNEQYF; CDR3 DNA: TGCGCCAGCAGCCGTAGCGGGGGTAACGAGCAGTACTTC
CDR3 length: 16; V gene: TRBV7-9; clone size: many; D gene: NA; J gene: TRBJ2-1; CDR3 protein: CASSQTRLQGYNEQFF; CDR3 DNA: TGTGCCAGCAGCCAAACAAGATTACAGGGTTACAATGAGCAGTTCTTC
CDR3 length: 17; V gene: TRBV4-3; clone size: many; D gene: NA; J gene: TRBJ2-3; CDR3 protein: CASSQDIGTGSGDTQYF; CDR3 DNA: TGCGCCAGCAGCCAAGATATAGGCACCGGTAGTGGAGATACGCAGTATTTT
CDR3 length: 18; V gene: TRBV4-1; clone size: NA; D gene: NA; J gene: TRBJ2-5; CDR3 protein: CASSQDRVGGEARETQYF; CDR3 DNA: TGCGCCAGCAGCCAAGATAGGGTGGGCGGGGAGGCCCGGGAGACCCAGTACTTC
CDR3 length: 14; V gene: TRBV19; clone size: many; D gene: NA; J gene: TRBJ2-5; CDR3 protein: CASSILGTPETQYF; CDR3 DNA: TGTGCCAGTAGTATTCTGGGGACTCCAGAGACCCAGTACTTC
CDR3 length: 16; V gene: TRBV4-1; clone size: many; D gene: TRBD1; J gene: TRBJ2-2; CDR3 protein: CASSQAWTGTWGELFF; CDR3 DNA: TGCGCCAGCAGCCAAGCATGGACAGGGACGTGGGGGGAGCTGTTTTTT
CDR3 length: 16; V gene: TRBV20-1; clone size: many; D gene: TRBD2; J gene: TRBJ2-1; CDR3 protein: CSARDRFSGAPQWEFF; CDR3 DNA: TGCAGTGCTAGAGATCGGTTTAGCGGGGCACCCCAGTGGGAGTTCTTC
CDR3 length: 14; V gene: TRBV2; clone size: many; D gene: NA; J gene: TRBJ2-2; CDR3 protein: CASKAEANTGELFF; CDR3 DNA: TGTGCCAGCAAGGCGGAGGCGAACACCGGGGAGCTGTTTTTT
CDR3 length: 17; V gene: TRBV20-1; clone size: many; D gene: TRBD2; J gene: TRBJ2-7; CDR3 protein: CSARGLLVSGSSYEQYF; CDR3 DNA: TGCAGTGCTAGAGGATTATTGGTCAGCGGGAGCTCCTACGAGCAGTACTTC
CDR3 length: 15; V gene: TRBV7-8; clone size: many; D gene: TRBD1; J gene: TRBJ2-2; CDR3 protein: CASSLPTGGGGELFF; CDR3 DNA: TGTGCCAGCAGCTTACCGACAGGGGGCGGCGGGGAGCTGTTTTTT
CDR3 length: 12; V gene: TRBV29-1; clone size: NA; D gene: NA; J gene: TRBJ1-2; CDR3 protein: CSVGGRRGGYTF; CDR3 DNA: TGCAGCGTTGGGGGACGGCGAGGGGGCTACACCTTC
CDR3 length: 17; V gene: TRBV7-3; clone size: many; D gene: NA; J gene: TRBJ2-5; CDR3 protein: CASSLTGRTDLRGTQYF; CDR3 DNA: TGTGCCAGCAGCTTAACCGGGCGGACGGACCTACGGGGGACCCAGTACTTC
CDR3 length: 15; V gene: TRBV5-6; clone size: many; D gene: TRBD1; J gene: TRBJ1-2; CDR3 protein: CASSLLGQGAYGYTF; CDR3 DNA: TGTGCCAGCAGCCTACTTGGACAGGGGGCCTATGGCTACACCTTC
CDR3 length: 17; V gene: TRBV5-5; clone size: few; D gene: TRBD2; J gene: TRBJ2-1; CDR3 protein: CASSWVPGLSSYNEQFF; CDR3 DNA: TGTGCCAGCAGCTGGGTTCCGGGACTAAGCTCCTACAATGAGCAGTTCTTC
CDR3 length: 14; V gene: TRBV18; clone size: NA; D gene: NA; J gene: TRBJ1-5; CDR3 protein: CASSPLAGDQPQHF; CDR3 DNA: TGTGCCAGCTCACCACTGGCAGGGGACCAGCCCCAGCATTTT
CDR3 length: 15; V gene: TRBV7-2; clone size: many; D gene: TRBD2; J gene: TRBJ2-7; CDR3 protein: CASSLAGTSIDEQYF; CDR3 DNA: TGTGCCAGCAGCTTAGCTGGGACTAGCATCGACGAGCAGTACTTC
CDR3 length: 14; V gene: TRBV9; clone size: many; D gene: TRBD1; J gene: TRBJ2-5; CDR3 protein: CASSVGTGQETQSF; CDR3 DNA: TGTGCCAGCAGCGTAGGGACAGGGCAGGAGACCCAGTCCTTC
CDR3 length: 13; V gene: TRBV5-4; clone size: NA; D gene: NA; J gene: TRBJ1-5; CDR3 protein: CSVGMGGHQPQHF; CDR3 DNA: TGCAGCGTCGGGATGGGTGGGCATCAGCCCCAGCATTTT
CDR3 length: 14; V gene: TRBV20-1; clone size: NA; D gene: NA; J gene: TRBJ1-3; CDR3 protein: CSARDPSGRDTIYF; CDR3 DNA: TGCAGTGCTAGAGATCCTAGCGGGAGGGACACCATATATTTT
CDR3 length: 14; V gene: TRBV20-1; clone size: many; D gene: TRBD2; J gene: TRBJ2-7; CDR3 protein: CSARAGLAGEEQYF; CDR3 DNA: TGCAGTGCTAGAGCCGGACTAGCGGGGGAAGAGCAGTACTTC
CDR3 length: 14; V gene: TRBV13; clone size: many; D gene: TRBD2; J gene: TRBJ2-7; CDR3 protein: CASSLAGGTYEQYF; CDR3 DNA: TGTGCCAGCAGCTTAGCGGGGGGGACCTACGAGCAGTACTTC
CDR3 length: 15; V gene: TRBV19; clone size: NA; D gene: NA; J gene: TRBJ1-1; CDR3 protein: CASSPDRDINTEAFF; CDR3 DNA: TGTGCCAGTAGTCCCGACCGGGACATTAACACTGAAGCTTTCTTT
CDR3 length: 15; V gene: TRBV5-1; clone size: many; D gene: TRBD2; J gene: TRBJ2-2; CDR3 protein: CASSLAGGPAGELFF; CDR3 DNA: TGCGCCAGCAGCTTAGCGGGAGGGCCCGCCGGGGAGCTGTTTTTT
CDR3 length: 14; V gene: TRBV2; clone size: many; D gene: NA; J gene: TRBJ2-7; CDR3 protein: CASTAGIQGYEQYF; CDR3 DNA: TGTGCCAGCACCGCGGGGATTCAAGGCTACGAGCAGTACTTC
CDR3 length: 16; V gene: TRBV7-9; clone size: many; D gene: TRBD1; J gene: TRBJ2-1; CDR3 protein: CASSLEGAGSYNEQFF; CDR3 DNA: TGTGCCAGCAGCTTAGAGGGGGCAGGGTCCTACAATGAGCAGTTCTTC
CDR3 length: 18; V gene: TRBV14; clone size: many; D gene: NA; J gene: TRBJ1-2; CDR3 protein: CASSQDRGNPGEAYGYTF; CDR3 DNA: TGTGCCAGCAGCCAAGATAGGGGTAACCCTGGGGAGGCCTATGGCTACACCTTC
CDR3 length: 15; V gene: TRBV7-6; clone size: many; D gene: NA; J gene: TRBJ2-3; CDR3 protein: CASTLSSLSTDTQYF; CDR3 DNA: TGTGCCAGCACCCTTAGCAGCCTTAGCACAGATACGCAGTATTTT
CDR3 length: 14; V gene: TRBV7-6; clone size: NA; D gene: TRBD1; J gene: TRBJ1-5; CDR3 protein: CASSLRGIDQPQHF; CDR3 DNA: TGTGCCAGCAGCCTCAGGGGGATAGATCAGCCCCAGCATTTT
CDR3 length: 14; V gene: TRBV19; clone size: many; D gene: TRBD1; J gene: TRBJ1-4; CDR3 protein: CASRWTGGEEKLFF; CDR3 DNA: TGTGCCAGTAGATGGACAGGGGGAGAGGAAAAACTGTTTTTT
CDR3 length: 12; V gene: TRBV24-1; clone size: NA; D gene: NA; J gene: TRBJ2-3; CDR3 protein: CATSGGTDTQYF; CDR3 DNA: TGTGCCACCAGTGGTGGGACAGATACGCAGTATTTT
CDR3 length: 11; V gene: TRBV12-5; clone size: few; D gene: NA; J gene: TRBJ2-5; CDR3 protein: CASGLGETQYF; CDR3 DNA: TGTGCTAGTGGTTTGGGGGAGACCCAGTACTTC
CDR3 length: 17; V gene: TRBV9; clone size: NA; D gene: TRBD2; J gene: TRBJ2-3; CDR3 protein: CASSGASSGSSTDTQYF; CDR3 DNA: TGTGCCAGCAGCGGAGCCTCTAGCGGGTCTAGCACAGATACGCAGTATTTT
CDR3 length: 18; V gene: TRBV20-1; clone size: few; D gene: TRBD2; J gene: TRBJ2-7; CDR3 protein: CSARDLTSGTAGFYEQYF; CDR3 DNA: TGCAGTGCTAGAGATCTTACTAGCGGGACGGCCGGTTTCTACGAGCAGTACTTC
CDR3 length: 16; V gene: TRBV19; clone size: many; D gene: TRBD1; J gene: TRBJ1-5; CDR3 protein: CASSRQGAYSNQPQHF; CDR3 DNA: TGTGCCAGTAGTAGACAGGGGGCTTATAGCAATCAGCCCCAGCATTTT
CDR3 length: 16; V gene: TRBV7-9; clone size: many; D gene: TRBD1; J gene: TRBJ1-4; CDR3 protein: CASSPQTGKGLEKLFF; CDR3 DNA: TGTGCCAGCAGCCCCCAGACAGGGAAAGGACTCGAAAAACTGTTTTTT
CDR3 length: 13; V gene: TRBV6-1; clone size: NA; D gene: NA; J gene: TRBJ2-3; CDR3 protein: CAGRPGSTDTQYF; CDR3 DNA: TGTGCCGGAAGGCCAGGGAGCACAGATACGCAGTATTTT
CDR3 length: 16; V gene: TRBV5-1; clone size: many; D gene: TRBD2; J gene: TRBJ2-7; CDR3 protein: CASSPGRLAGVYEQYF; CDR3 DNA: TGCGCCAGCAGCCCCGGCAGACTAGCGGGAGTCTACGAGCAGTACTTC
CDR3 length: 13; V gene: TRBV12-3/TRBV12-4; clone size: many; D gene: NA; J gene: TRBJ2-5; CDR3 protein: CASSSTSRETQYF; CDR3 DNA: TGTGCCAGCAGTTCAACTAGTAGAGAGACCCAGTACTTC
CDR3 length: 17; V gene: TRBV7-4; clone size: NA; D gene: TRBD1; J gene: TRBJ2-5; CDR3 protein: CASRIVNSGTGGETQYF; CDR3 DNA: TGTGCCAGCAGAATAGTCAATAGCGGGACAGGGGGAGAGACCCAGTACTTC